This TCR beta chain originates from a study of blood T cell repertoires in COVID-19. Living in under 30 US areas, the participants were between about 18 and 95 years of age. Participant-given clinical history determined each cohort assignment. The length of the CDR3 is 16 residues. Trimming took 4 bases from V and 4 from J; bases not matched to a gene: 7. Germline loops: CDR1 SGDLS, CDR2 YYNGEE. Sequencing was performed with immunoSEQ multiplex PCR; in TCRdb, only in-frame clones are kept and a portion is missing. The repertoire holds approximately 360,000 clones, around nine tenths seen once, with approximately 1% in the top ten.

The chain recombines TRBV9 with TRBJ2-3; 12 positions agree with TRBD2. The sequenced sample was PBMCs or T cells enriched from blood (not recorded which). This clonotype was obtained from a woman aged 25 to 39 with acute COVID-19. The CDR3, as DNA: TGTGCCAGCAGCCCGACTAGCGGGGGCCTCCCAGATACGCAGTATTTT. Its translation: CASSPTSGGLPDTQYF.